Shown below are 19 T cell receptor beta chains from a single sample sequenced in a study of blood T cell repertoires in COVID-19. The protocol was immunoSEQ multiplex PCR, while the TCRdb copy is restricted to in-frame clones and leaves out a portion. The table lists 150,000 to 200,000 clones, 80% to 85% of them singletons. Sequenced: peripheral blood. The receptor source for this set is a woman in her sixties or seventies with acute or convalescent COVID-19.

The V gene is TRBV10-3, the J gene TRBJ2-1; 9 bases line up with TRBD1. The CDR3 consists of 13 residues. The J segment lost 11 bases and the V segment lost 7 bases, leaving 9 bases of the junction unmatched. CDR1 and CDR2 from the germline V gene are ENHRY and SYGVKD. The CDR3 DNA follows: TGTGCCATCAACCCGGGACAGGGTTTTCAGCAGTTCTTC. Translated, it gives CAINPGQGFQQFF.

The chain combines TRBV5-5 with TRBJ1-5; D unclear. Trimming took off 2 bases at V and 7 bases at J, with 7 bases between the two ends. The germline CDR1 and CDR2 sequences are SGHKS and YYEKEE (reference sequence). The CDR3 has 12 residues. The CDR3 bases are TGTGCCAGCAGCTTATACAACCAGCCCCAGCATTTT. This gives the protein CASSLYNQPQHF.

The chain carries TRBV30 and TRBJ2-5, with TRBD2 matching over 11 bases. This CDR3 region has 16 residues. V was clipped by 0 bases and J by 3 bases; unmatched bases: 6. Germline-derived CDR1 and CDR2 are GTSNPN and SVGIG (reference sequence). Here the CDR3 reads CAWSVGLAGGEETQYF. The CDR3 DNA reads TGTGCCTGGAGTGTAGGTCTAGCGGGGGGAGAAGAGACCCAGTACTTC.

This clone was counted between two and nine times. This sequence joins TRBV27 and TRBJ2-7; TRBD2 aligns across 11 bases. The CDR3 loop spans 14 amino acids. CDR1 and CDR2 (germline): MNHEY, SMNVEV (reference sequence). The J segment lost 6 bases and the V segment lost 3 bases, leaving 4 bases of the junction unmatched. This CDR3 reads CASSFSGGAPEQYF. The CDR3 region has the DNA TGTGCCAGCAGTTTTAGCGGGGGGGCCCCCGAGCAGTACTTC.

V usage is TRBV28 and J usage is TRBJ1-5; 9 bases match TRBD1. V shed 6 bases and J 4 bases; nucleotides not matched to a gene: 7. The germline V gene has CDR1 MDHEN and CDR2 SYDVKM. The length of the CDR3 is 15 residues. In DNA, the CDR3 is TGTGCCAGCAGCCTCACAGGGGGCGCGAATCAGCCCCAGCATTTT. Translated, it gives CASSLTGGANQPQHF.

The CDR3 sequence is CASSLGPGEGEQYF. CDR3 nucleotide sequence: TGTGCCAGCAGCTTAGGTCCAGGGGAGGGCGAGCAGTACTTC. V gene TRBV11-2 combines with J gene TRBJ2-7, with D perhaps matching TRBD2 (7 bases). The CDR3 covers 14 residues. Deletions cut 1 base from V and 6 bases from J, with 13 bases between. The germline V gene has CDR1 SGHAT and CDR2 FQNNGV.

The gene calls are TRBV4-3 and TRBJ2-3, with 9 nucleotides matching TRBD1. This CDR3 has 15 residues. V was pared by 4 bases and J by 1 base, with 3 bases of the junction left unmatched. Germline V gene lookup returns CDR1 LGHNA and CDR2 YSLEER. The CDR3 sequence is CASSPGDRGTDTQYF. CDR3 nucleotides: TGCGCCAGCAGCCCTGGGGACAGGGGCACAGATACGCAGTATTTT.

CDR3 protein: CASSYYGGEGQPQHF. The CDR3 coding sequence is TGTGCCAGCAGTTATTACGGGGGGGAGGGACAGCCCCAGCATTTT. The rearrangement links TRBV6-2 or TRBV6-3 to TRBJ1-5; maybe TRBD1 (5 bases). Trimming pared 3 bases from V and 7 bases from J, leaving 16 bases between. The germline V gene encodes CDR1 MNHEY and CDR2 SVGEGT. There are 15 residues in the CDR3.

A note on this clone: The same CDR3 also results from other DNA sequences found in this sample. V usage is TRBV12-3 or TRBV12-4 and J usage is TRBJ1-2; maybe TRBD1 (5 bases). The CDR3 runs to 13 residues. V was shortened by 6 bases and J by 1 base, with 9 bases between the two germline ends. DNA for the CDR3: TGTGCCAGCAGCCTTGACAGTAACTATGGCTACACCTTC. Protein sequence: CASSLDSNYGYTF.

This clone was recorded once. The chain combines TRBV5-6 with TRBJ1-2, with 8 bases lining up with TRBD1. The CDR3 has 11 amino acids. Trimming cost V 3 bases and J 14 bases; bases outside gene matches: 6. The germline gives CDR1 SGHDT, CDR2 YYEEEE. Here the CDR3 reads CASSYTTGATF. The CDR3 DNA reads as TGTGCCAGCAGCTATACGACAGGGGCGACCTTC.

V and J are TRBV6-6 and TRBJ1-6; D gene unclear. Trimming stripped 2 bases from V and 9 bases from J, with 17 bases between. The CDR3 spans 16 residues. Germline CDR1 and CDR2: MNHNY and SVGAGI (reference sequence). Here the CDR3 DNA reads TGTGCCAGCAGTTACCCTTCGAGGGTACGAACTTCACCCCTCCACTTT. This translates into CASSYPSRVRTSPLHF.

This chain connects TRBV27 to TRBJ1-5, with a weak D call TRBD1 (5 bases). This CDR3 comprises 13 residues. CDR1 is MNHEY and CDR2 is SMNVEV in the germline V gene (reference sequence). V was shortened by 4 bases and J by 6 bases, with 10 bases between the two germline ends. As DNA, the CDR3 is TGTGCCAGCAGTTCTAGGGGTGGTCAGCCCCAGCATTTT. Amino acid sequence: CASSSRGGQPQHF.

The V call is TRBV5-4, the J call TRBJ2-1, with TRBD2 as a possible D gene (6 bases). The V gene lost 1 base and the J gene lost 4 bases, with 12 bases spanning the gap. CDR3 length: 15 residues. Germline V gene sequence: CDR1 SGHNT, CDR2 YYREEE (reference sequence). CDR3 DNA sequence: TGTGCCAGCAGCTTGACCAGCGGACTATACAATGAGCAGTTCTTC. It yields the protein CASSLTSGLYNEQFF.

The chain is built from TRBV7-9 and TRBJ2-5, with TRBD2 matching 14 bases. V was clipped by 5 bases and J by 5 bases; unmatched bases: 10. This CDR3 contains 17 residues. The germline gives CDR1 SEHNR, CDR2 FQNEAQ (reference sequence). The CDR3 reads CASSARTSGGFVETQYF. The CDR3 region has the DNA TGTGCCAGCAGCGCACGGACTAGCGGGGGGTTCGTGGAGACCCAGTACTTC.

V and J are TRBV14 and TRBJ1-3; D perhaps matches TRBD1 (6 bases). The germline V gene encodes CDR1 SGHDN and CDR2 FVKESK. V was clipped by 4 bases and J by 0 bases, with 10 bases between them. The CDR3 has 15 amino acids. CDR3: CASSPGHLSGNTIYF. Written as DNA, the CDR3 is TGTGCCAGCAGCCCGGGACATCTCTCTGGAAACACCATATATTTT. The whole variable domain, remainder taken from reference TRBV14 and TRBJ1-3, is EAGVTQFPSHSVIEKGQTVTLRCDPISGHDNLYWYRRVMGKEIKFLLHFVKESKQDESGMPNNRFLAERTGGTYSTLKVQPAELEDSGVYFCASSPGHLSGNTIYFGEGSWLTVV.

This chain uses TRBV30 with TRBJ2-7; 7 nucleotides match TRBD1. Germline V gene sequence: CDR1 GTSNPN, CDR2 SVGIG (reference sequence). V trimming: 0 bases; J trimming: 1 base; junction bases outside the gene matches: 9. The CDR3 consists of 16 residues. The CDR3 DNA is TGTGCCTGGAGTGTACCCGGCCGACAGGGATCCTACGAGCAGTACTTC. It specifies CAWSVPGRQGSYEQYF.

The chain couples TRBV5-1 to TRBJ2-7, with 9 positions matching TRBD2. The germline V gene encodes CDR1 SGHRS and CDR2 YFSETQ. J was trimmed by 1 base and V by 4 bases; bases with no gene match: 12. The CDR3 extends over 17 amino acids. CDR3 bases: TGCGCCAGCAGCCCCTGGGGCGGGGGGGCCGAATCCTACGAGCAGTACTTC. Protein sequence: CASSPWGGGAESYEQYF.

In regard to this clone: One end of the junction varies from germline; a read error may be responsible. The CDR3 is CASSLGGTGEETQYF. The CDR3 coding sequence is TGTGCTAGCAGCTTAGGGGGGACAGGGGAGGAGACCCAGTACTTC. The gene calls are TRBV7-7 and TRBJ2-5, with 10 bases fitting TRBD1. The germline gives CDR1 SSHAT, CDR2 FNYEAQ (reference sequence). This CDR3 spans 15 amino acids.

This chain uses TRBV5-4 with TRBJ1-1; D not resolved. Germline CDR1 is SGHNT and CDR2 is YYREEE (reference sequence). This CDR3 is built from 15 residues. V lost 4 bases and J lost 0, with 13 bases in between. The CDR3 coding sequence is TGTGCCAGCAGCCCCCTGAGGGTAGTGAACACTGAAGCTTTCTTT. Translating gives CASSPLRVVNTEAFF.